This entry concerns a single T cell receptor beta chain. This specimen belongs to a study of beta chain features in type 1 diabetes. V shed 10 bases and J 2 bases; nucleotides not matched to a gene: 4. The CDR3 loop spans 14 amino acids. Germline V gives CDR1 SEHNR, CDR2 FQNEAQ (reference sequence). The study reverse transcribed the entire isolated RNA, so it sequenced expressed TCRB transcripts. Clones were read by immunoSEQ multiplex PCR, and TCRdb kept only the in-frame ones, dropping some. The top ten clones hold 0.019% of a sample with over 350,000 clones, less than 15% of them seen once. The clonotype comes from a young woman in good health. The chain links TRBV7-9 to TRBJ2-2; TRBD2 matches 10 bases. The specimen sequenced was naive CD4+ T cells from blood. CDR3 in DNA: TGTGCCAACCAACTAGCGGGAAACACCGGGGAGCTGTTTTTT. Its translation: CANQLAGNTGELFF. Supplemented by reference TRBV7-9 and TRBJ2-2, the full variable domain reads DTGVSQNPRHKITKRGQNVTFRCDPISEHNRLYWYRQTLGQGPEFLTYFQNEAQLEKSRLLSDRFSAERPKGSFSTLEIQRTEQGDSAMYLCANQLAGNTGELFFGEGSRLTVL.